This TCR beta chain was profiled in a study of blood T cell repertoires in COVID-19. Data came from immunoSEQ multiplex PCR; TCRdb stores just in-frame clones and leaves some out. This repertoire shows about 270,000 clones, approximately 88% found once; its top ten account for 1.2%. This CDR3 contains 16 residues. The germline CDR1 and CDR2 sequences are SGHNT and YYREEE (reference sequence). The V segment lost 3 bases and the J segment 9 bases; nucleotides outside the gene matches: 8. Cohorts were based on clinical histories the participants reported. The sample was PBMCs or T cells enriched from blood (not recorded which). This TCR was recovered from a woman between 40 and 50 years old with acute COVID-19. The rearrangement links TRBV5-4 to TRBJ2-1, with 14 bases that match TRBD2. The CDR3 DNA reads TGTGCCAGCAGCTCACCGGGACTAGCGGGAGCTTTTGAGCAGTTCTTC. Translated, it gives CASSSPGLAGAFEQFF.